This entry concerns a single T cell receptor beta chain. Its specificity is not known. The ends lost 3 bases at V and 4 bases at J; junction bases unmatched: 8. The CDR3 totals 15 residues. Germline V gives CDR1 SNHLY, CDR2 FYNNEI. Data came from immunoSEQ multiplex PCR; TCRdb stores just in-frame clones and leaves some out. The sample consists of approximately 30,000 clones, about 75% of them appearing once. This entry comes from a study of memory CD4+ T cells and cytomegalovirus serostatus. Study overall: This sample comes from healthy Belgian adults, eight to ten CMV seropositive, approximately 23 seronegative. Study findings and constraints: About 40% of the roughly 160 known CMV-associated TCRbeta sequences appeared in CD4+ memory.

The sort gate was single viable CD3+CD4+CD8-CD45RO+ cells for memory CD4+ T cells. The receptor's source is an adult in good health and CMV-seronegative. Some clones in this sample may be carry-over from other donors' samples. The rearrangement uses TRBV2 and TRBJ2-5; 7 bases are a match to TRBD2. The material sequenced was memory CD4+ T cells from blood. The CDR3 DNA sequence: TGTGCCAGCAGTGAGATGGCGGGGAGGGTAGAGACCCAGTACTTC. Translating it yields CASSEMAGRVETQYF.